This T cell receptor beta chain was obtained from a study of blood T cell repertoires in COVID-19. Study background: Both acute and convalescent COVID-19 samples were obtained from the United States, Italy and Spain. The cDNA or gDNA used as material had been derived from T cells, B-cell-depleted T cells, or PBMCs.

Data came from immunoSEQ multiplex PCR; TCRdb stores just in-frame clones and leaves some out. The profile shows roughly 260,000 clones, about 90% of them singletons. This study enrolled people aged roughly 18 to 100 from roughly 24 US geographic areas. Cohort placement rested on clinical history that participants reported themselves. Germline V gene lookup returns CDR1 SNHLY and CDR2 FYNNEI. The V end was cut by 8 bases, the J end by 3 bases, with 16 bases between. The CDR3 totals 15 residues. The sequencing sample was made of PBMCs or T cells enriched from blood (not recorded which). The source of this sequence is a human donor in a cohort exposed to, infected with or recovered from COVID-19 (not recorded which). The donor label of this sample is uncertain. The rearrangement links TRBV2 to TRBJ2-2; a weak D match, TRBD2 (5 bases). The CDR3 is CASSRTSPYTGELFF. CDR3 DNA sequence: TGTGCCAGCTCACGGACTTCTCCCTACACCGGGGAGCTGTTTTTT.